This T cell receptor beta chain emerged from a study of blood T cell repertoires in COVID-19. Per the authors' pipeline: Estimated nucleated cell counts came from reference gene primer amplification. Method: immunoSEQ multiplex PCR; TCRdb's copy keeps in-frame clones and lacks some. V, J and clone size are taken as reported in that table, and D and trimming were inferred from the DNA itself. Found here are about 270,000 clones, about nine tenths of them singletons; the top ten hold around 16%. All enrollees were about 18 to 89 years old and from about 24 US areas. The sequenced material came from PBMCs or T cells enriched from blood (not recorded which). This TCR came from a young man who had recovered from COVID-19.

CDR3 region: CASSLGQGVDEQYF. The CDR3 DNA is TGCGCCAGCAGCTTGGGTCAGGGGGTAGATGAGCAGTACTTC. This sequence joins TRBV5-1 and TRBJ2-7; TRBD1 matches at 7 bases. This CDR3 is built from 14 residues. CDR1 and CDR2 from the germline V gene are SGHRS and YFSETQ. J was trimmed by 7 bases and V by 0 bases; bases with no gene match: 7.